This TCR beta chain was sequenced for a study of identical twins. V was pared by 5 bases and J by 2 bases, with 13 bases between. This CDR3 contains 15 residues. Germline V gene lookup returns CDR1 SEHNR and CDR2 FQNEAQ (reference sequence). TCRdb independently ran MiXCR on the 5' RACE reads; one entry per CDR3 protein. This sample has fewer than 450,000 distinct CDR3 sequences, with approximately 8.7% found just once. This clonotype was observed a handful of times. What it binds is unknown. General observations from the study: Out-of-frame alpha sequences shared by twins were enriched for low generation probability.

This TCR was recovered from a woman in her forties or fifties in good health. What was sequenced was naive T cells sorted from blood. The chain has TRBV7-9 and TRBJ1-3; the D gene is possibly TRBD1 (6 bases). CDR3 loop: CASSPSGGPGNTIYF. DNA of the CDR3: TGTGCCAGCAGCCCTTCTGGGGGGCCTGGAAACACCATATATTTT.